This T cell receptor beta chain was recorded in a study of cytomegalovirus exposure and HLA in healthy donors. Study context: HLA-typed donors were the source of approximately 88 million unique TCRs held in an early data release. Broader study findings: According to the study, 160 or so TCR beta chains were cytomegalovirus-associated. In vitro testing confirmed a few CMV-associated chains as specific for CMV antigens.

The study ran its PCR with 60 Vbeta and 13 Jbeta primers. Clones were read by immunoSEQ multiplex PCR, and TCRdb kept only the in-frame ones, dropping some. The sample has some 160,000 clones; 80% to 90% are singletons. Germline CDR1 and CDR2: DFQATT and SNEGSKA (reference sequence). The CDR3 contains 11 residues. The V end lost 5 bases, the J end lost 7 bases, and 11 bases lay between the germline ends. Notes on this clone: Antigen specificity is unknown.

The sequence came from a man aged 50-60 years in good health and CMV-seropositive. V usage is TRBV20-1 and J usage is TRBJ1-1, with D perhaps matching TRBD1 (6 bases). The sequencing input was PBMCs. CDR3 loop: CSARMTGEAFF. The CDR3, as DNA: TGCAGTGCTCGTATGACAGGTGAAGCTTTCTTT.